This note documents a single T cell receptor (beta chain) sequence. This clone was observed a single time. Its antigen is currently not known. No base quality values were provided; no much bigger clone lies one nucleotide off. The library was made by the immunoSEQ multiplex PCR assay. The source is immuneACCESS, and TCRdb retained only in-frame sequences with V and J called. Part of the clones is not carried over; for the studies checked, unresolved V genes explain less than half of this, and the remainder is unexplained. For this sample the table gives approximately 80,000 clones, of which roughly 89% were detected only once. More than 15% of the sample comes from the top ten. This sample was taken from a study of control samples from healthy donors and cancer patients (TCRdb year 2020). Per the germline V gene (reference sequence), MNHEY is the CDR1 and SMNVEV is the CDR2. From cysteine to phenylalanine, the CDR3 is 11 amino acids long. The entry retains the CDR3 DNA only, 33 bases that are in frame from base 1. The V and J ends are trimmed by 8 bases and 9 bases, leaving 13 bases between them.

Sequenced input: blood. The sequence is built from TRBV27 and TRBJ1-2; the D region possibly corresponds to TRBD1 (6 bases align). This sequence originates from a young man in good health. The CDR3 protein sequence reads: CASGDRYRYTF. The sequenced DNA: TGTGCCAGCGGAGACAGGTATCGCTACACCTTC.